The 28 T cell receptor beta chains below come from one sample, sequenced in a study of blood T cells in healthy people across ages. Using a J-beta primer mix together with a sample-barcoded 5' primer, a second PCR was run for 7 to 11 cycles. MiXCR, run by TCRdb on the 5' RACE reads, gives a single entry per CDR3 protein. This sample carries about 780,000 distinct CDR3 sequences, 46% of them seen once, and the ten largest clones take 15% to 20%. The sequenced material came from blood. The source is a man aged 80 or over in good health.

The J gene is TRBJ1-3, the V gene TRBV4-2; no definite D call. The CDR3 consists of 17 residues. CDR1 and CDR2 from the germline V gene are LGHNA and YNFKEQ. The V end was cut by 0 bases, the J end by 2 bases, with 14 bases between. The CDR3 DNA reads as TGTGCCAGCAGCCAAGAATCTATAGGGAACGCTGGAAACACCATATATTTT. It translates to CASSQESIGNAGNTIYF.

This rearrangement joins TRBV29-1 to TRBJ2-7, with 12 positions matching TRBD1. CDR1 is SQVTM and CDR2 is ANQGSEA in the germline V gene. V shed 4 bases, J shed 5 bases, and the junction held 9 bases outside the gene matches. CDR3 length: 15 residues. CDR3 DNA: TGCAGCGTTGGGATGTCGGGGACAGGGGGCCACGAGCAGTACTTC. Amino acid sequence: CSVGMSGTGGHEQYF.

V is TRBV27 and J is TRBJ2-4, with D possibly matching TRBD2 (6 bases). Trimming stripped 2 bases from V and 3 bases from J, with 11 bases between. Germline values: CDR1 MNHEY, CDR2 SMNVEV (reference sequence). This CDR3 has 15 residues. The CDR3 DNA is TGTGCCAGCAGTTTACTTAGCGGAGTCAAAAACATTCAGTACTTC. It specifies CASSLLSGVKNIQYF.

This clonotype has only a few counts. This chain joins TRBV27 and TRBJ2-3, with 9 bases identical to TRBD2. The CDR3 consists of 20 residues. Losses at the gene ends were 2 bases for V and 0 bases for J; bases not matched to a gene: 15. Germline V gives CDR1 MNHEY, CDR2 SMNVEV (reference sequence). CDR3 sequence: CASSLGHASGKGPSTDTQYF. CDR3 sequence (DNA): TGTGCCAGCAGTTTAGGCCACGCTAGCGGGAAAGGGCCTAGCACAGATACGCAGTATTTT.

This clonotype was detected only a few times. This rearrangement joins TRBV2 to TRBJ2-5, with a possible D match to TRBD1 (5 bases). Germline V gives CDR1 SNHLY, CDR2 FYNNEI. V was pared by 0 bases and J by 1 base, with 15 bases between. The CDR3 spans 17 residues. CDR3 protein: CASSEALNRQIQETQYF. The CDR3, as DNA: TGTGCCAGCAGTGAAGCCTTAAATAGACAGATCCAAGAGACCCAGTACTTC.

The V call is TRBV19, the J call TRBJ2-3; either TRBD1 or TRBD2 may supply D (6 bases each). Germline V gene data show CDR1 as LNHDA and CDR2 as SQIVND (reference sequence). This CDR3 contains 15 residues. V was clipped by 7 bases and J by 4 bases, with 18 bases between them. The CDR3 sequence is CASTRTRGDSDTQYF. In DNA, the CDR3 is TGTGCCAGTACTCGTACTAGGGGGGATTCAGATACGCAGTATTTT.

The chain has TRBV7-3 and TRBJ2-5; a weak D match, TRBD2 (6 bases). Germline V CDR1 and CDR2: SGHTA, FQGTGA. The V end was cut by 8 bases, the J end by 1 base, with 17 bases between. This CDR3 is built from 15 residues. The CDR3 DNA follows: TGTGCCAGCCGACAGTCGGGCGGGATCCAAGAGACCCAGTACTTC. Amino acid sequence: CASRQSGGIQETQYF.

The chain recombines TRBV5-1 with TRBJ2-6; weak D call: TRBD2 (6 bases). Trimming removed 3 bases at V and 0 bases at J, with 13 bases between. Germline CDR1 SGHRS, CDR2 YFSETQ. This CDR3 comprises 17 residues. CDR3 sequence (DNA): TGCGCCAGCAGCTCTAATGGGGGGAACTCTGGGGCCAACGTCCTGACTTTC. Amino acids: CASSSNGGNSGANVLTF.

This chain links TRBV18 with TRBJ1-4; TRBD1 might be the D (5 bases). Trimming removed 1 base at V and 10 bases at J, with 13 bases between. Germline V gives CDR1 KGHSH, CDR2 LQKENI. The CDR3 extends over 14 amino acids. The CDR3 sequence is CASSPLRAEGKLFF. The CDR3 DNA sequence: TGTGCCAGCTCACCACTCAGGGCGGAAGGAAAACTGTTTTTT.

This chain links TRBV29-1 with TRBJ2-6; D not certain. CDR1 and CDR2 (germline): SQVTM, ANQGSEA. Trimming left V 4 bases short and J 2 bases short, with 9 bases between. The CDR3 is made up of 14 amino acids. CDR3 sequence reads: CSVALVAGANVLTF. The CDR3 region has the DNA TGCAGCGTTGCCCTAGTAGCTGGGGCCAACGTCCTGACTTTC.

The J gene is TRBJ2-3, the V gene TRBV6-2 or TRBV6-3; perhaps TRBD2 as D (5 bases). There are 16 residues in the CDR3. CDR1 MNHEY and CDR2 SVGEGT come from the germline V gene. Trimming cost V 2 bases and J 4 bases, with 16 bases left between them. CDR3 sequence: CASSYTWEFGADTQYF. In nucleotides, the CDR3 is TGTGCCAGCAGTTACACGTGGGAGTTTGGGGCAGATACGCAGTATTTT.

The rearrangement uses TRBV7-3 and TRBJ2-5, with D unresolved. The assigned J gene may be wrong: the sequence end matches TRBJ2-7 better. The germline V gene encodes CDR1 SGHTA and CDR2 FQGTGA. The CDR3 is 14 residues long. The CDR3 loop is CASSLMATAYEQYF. Written as DNA, the CDR3 is TGTGCCAGCAGCTTAATGGCCACTGCCTACGAGCAGTACTTC.

This clonotype was counted ten times or more. J is TRBJ1-4 and V is TRBV12-3 or TRBV12-4, with D perhaps matching TRBD1 (5 bases). Trimming stripped 4 bases from V and 7 bases from J, with 7 bases between. The CDR3 runs 12 residues. The CDR3 DNA is TGTGCCAGCAGTTGGGGCGGTGAAAAACTGTTTTTT. This gives the protein CASSWGGEKLFF.

V usage is TRBV9 and J usage is TRBJ2-7; 7 positions match TRBD2. The V gene's germline CDR1 is SGDLS and CDR2 YYNGEE. The CDR3 length is 14 residues. V shed 0 bases and J 8 bases; nucleotides not matched to a gene: 8. CDR3 bases: TGTGCCAGCAGCGTAGAGTATAGGGGAGGGAAGCAGTACTTC. Translation gives CASSVEYRGGKQYF.

The chain carries TRBV4-3 and TRBJ2-7, with unresolved D. Germline V gene lookup returns CDR1 LGHNA and CDR2 YSLEER. With 0 bases removed from V and 2 bases from J, the gap between germline ends came to 11 bases. CDR3 length equals 15 residues. The CDR3 region is CASSQDPSDTYEQYF. The CDR3 DNA reads TGCGCCAGCAGCCAAGATCCCAGCGATACCTACGAGCAGTACTTC.

The chain joins TRBV2 to TRBJ2-3, with 11 positions matching TRBD2. V was pared by 3 bases and J by 2 bases, with 13 bases of the junction left unmatched. CDR3 length: 19 residues. CDR1 is SNHLY, CDR2 FYNNEI, per germline. The CDR3 nucleotides are TGTGCCAGCAGTGAGGGTAGCGGGGGGGGCGCCTATGCCACAGATACGCAGTATTTT. Translated, it gives CASSEGSGGGAYATDTQYF.

This clonotype came up once. A junction end diverges from the germline sequence, so it may reflect a read error. V usage is TRBV5-4 and J usage is TRBJ2-1, with TRBD1 matching 7 bases. This CDR3 is built from 15 residues. The V gene's germline CDR1 is SGHNT and CDR2 YYREEE (reference sequence). The CDR3 DNA sequence: TGTGCCAGCAGCCTTGGTGGGACAGCGTACATTGAGCAGTTCTTC. Translated, it gives CASSLGGTAYIEQFF.

This chain joins TRBV11-3 and TRBJ2-3; the match to TRBD2 covers 10 bases. Germline V lookup: CDR1 SGHNT, CDR2 YENEEA. The CDR3 has 17 residues. V dropped 9 bases and J dropped 0; count of bases not matched to a gene: 12. DNA of the CDR3: TGTGCCAGACACCGGACTAGCGGCAGTAAAAGCACAGATACGCAGTATTTT. Its protein product is CARHRTSGSKSTDTQYF.

This clonotype came up many times. The rearrangement links TRBV7-2 to TRBJ2-7; weak D call: TRBD2 (6 bases). CDR1 and CDR2 (germline): SGHTA, FQGNSA. This CDR3 is built from 15 residues. Trimming removed 5 bases at V and 5 bases at J, with 19 bases between. The CDR3: CASSPAAGRVNEQYF. The CDR3 DNA is TGTGCCAGCAGCCCCGCGGCGGGGCGAGTAAACGAGCAGTACTTC.

The chain's CDR3 is CAWRTTPNYGYTF. The CDR3 DNA reads as TGTGCCTGGAGGACAACTCCTAACTATGGCTACACCTTC. V usage is TRBV30 and J usage is TRBJ1-2; D unresolved. V gave up 3 bases and J gave up 0 bases, with 8 bases separating them. Per germline, CDR1 GTSNPN and CDR2 SVGIG (reference sequence). This CDR3 comprises 13 residues. Full variable domain (outside the CDR3, taken from reference TRBV30 and TRBJ1-2): SQTIHQWPATLVQPVGSPLSLECTVEGTSNPNLYWYRQAAGRGLQLLFYSVGIGQISSEVPQNLSASRPQDRQFILSSKKLLLSDSGFYLCAWRTTPNYGYTFGSGTRLTVV.

The V gene is TRBV7-3, the J gene TRBJ2-7; 7 nucleotides match TRBD1. This CDR3 has 14 residues. The ends lost 3 bases at V and 6 bases at J; junction bases unmatched: 8. Per germline, CDR1 SGHTA and CDR2 FQGTGA. The CDR3 DNA is TGTGCCAGCAGCTTGAGCGACAGGGCCCGCGAGCAGTACTTC. It yields the protein CASSLSDRAREQYF.

This clonotype was detected only a few times. This sequence joins TRBV12-3 or TRBV12-4 and TRBJ2-7; D remains ambiguous. This CDR3 contains 15 residues. Trimming took 0 bases from V and 2 from J, leaving 11 bases between them. CDR3 DNA sequence: TGTGCCAGCAGTTTAGCTCTAGTCAAACCCTACGAGCAGTACTTC. It specifies CASSLALVKPYEQYF.

The chain recombines TRBV5-5 with TRBJ2-7; 7 bases line up with TRBD2. This CDR3 region has 12 residues. The V and J ends lost 3 bases and 9 bases, in that order; junction bases with no gene match: 6. Germline CDR1 SGHKS, CDR2 YYEKEE (reference sequence). The DNA of the CDR3 is TGTGCCAGCAGCTCGGGGGGTTTTGTGCAGTACTTC. This sequence encodes CASSSGGFVQYF.

The J gene is TRBJ2-5, the V gene TRBV20-1; a possible D gene is TRBD1 (7 bases). Germline-derived CDR1 and CDR2 are DFQATT and SNEGSKA (reference sequence). The length of the CDR3 is 12 residues. The germline V and J ends were trimmed by 6 bases and 4 bases, with 12 bases remaining between them. The CDR3 DNA sequence: TGCAGTGCCCCCAGGGGGGTAGAGACCCAGTACTTC. It translates to CSAPRGVETQYF.

The chain links TRBV7-9 to TRBJ2-1, with TRBD2 matching over 11 bases. The CDR3 length is 16 residues. The germline V gene has CDR1 SEHNR and CDR2 FQNEAQ (reference sequence). V was pared by 5 bases and J by 5 bases, with 8 bases of the junction left unmatched. This CDR3 reads CASSHDIAGGHNEQFF. CDR3 nucleotide sequence: TGTGCCAGCAGCCATGATATAGCGGGAGGGCACAATGAGCAGTTCTTC.

The rearrangement uses TRBV4-1 and TRBJ1-1; D may be TRBD1 (5 bases). V was trimmed by 4 bases and J by 11 bases, leaving 14 bases between them. This CDR3 is built from 12 residues. Germline CDR1 and CDR2: MGHRA and YSYEKL. Here the CDR3 reads CASSPGEGRAFF. Here the CDR3 DNA reads TGCGCCAGCAGCCCGGGGGAGGGTAGGGCTTTCTTT.

The chain carries TRBV5-6 and TRBJ2-3, with 8 bases matching TRBD1. The CDR3 covers 15 residues. Germline CDR1 and CDR2: SGHDT and YYEEEE. V shed 4 bases, J shed 6 bases, and the junction held 10 bases outside the gene matches. The CDR3: CASSPPGTGFDTQYF. In DNA form, the CDR3 reads TGTGCCAGCAGCCCGCCCGGGACAGGCTTTGATACGCAGTATTTT.

The chain carries TRBV12-3 or TRBV12-4 and TRBJ2-7, with TRBD2 as a possible D gene (5 bases). This CDR3 contains 15 residues. Trimming took 5 bases from V and 1 from J, leaving 15 bases between them. The DNA of the CDR3 is TGTGCCAGCAGTGAGCAAGGGCGGGCATCCTACGAGCAGTACTTC. Amino acids: CASSEQGRASYEQYF.